This TCR beta chain derives from a study of T cells after yellow fever vaccination. Study-level points and caveats: The secondary response peaked faster, at day 5 versus 15, but was weaker. In post-booster samples, most primary-vaccination clones reappeared (about 95% CD4, 70% to 90% CD8). It was a small share of clonotypes that appeared in both CD4 and CD8 compartments.

Germline values: CDR1 DFQATT, CDR2 SNEGSKA (reference sequence). The CDR3 extends over 14 amino acids. Unmatched junction bases numbered 3, after V lost 0 bases and J lost 4 bases. Each CDR3 protein is one row after TCRdb ran MiXCR on the 5' RACE reads. Seen here are 300,000 to 450,000 distinct CDR3 sequences, 6.2% observed once, and the top ten hold over 12%. This clonotype appeared a few times. The target antigen is unknown. Source: PBMCs, taken 5 days after the yellow fever booster vaccination. The gene calls are TRBV20-1 and TRBJ2-7; 10 nucleotides line up with TRBD2. The source is a man younger than 45 who received the YFV17D yellow fever vaccine. CDR3 amino acids: CSARDLAGVYEQYF. CDR3 DNA: TGCAGTGCTAGAGACCTAGCGGGAGTATACGAGCAGTACTTC.